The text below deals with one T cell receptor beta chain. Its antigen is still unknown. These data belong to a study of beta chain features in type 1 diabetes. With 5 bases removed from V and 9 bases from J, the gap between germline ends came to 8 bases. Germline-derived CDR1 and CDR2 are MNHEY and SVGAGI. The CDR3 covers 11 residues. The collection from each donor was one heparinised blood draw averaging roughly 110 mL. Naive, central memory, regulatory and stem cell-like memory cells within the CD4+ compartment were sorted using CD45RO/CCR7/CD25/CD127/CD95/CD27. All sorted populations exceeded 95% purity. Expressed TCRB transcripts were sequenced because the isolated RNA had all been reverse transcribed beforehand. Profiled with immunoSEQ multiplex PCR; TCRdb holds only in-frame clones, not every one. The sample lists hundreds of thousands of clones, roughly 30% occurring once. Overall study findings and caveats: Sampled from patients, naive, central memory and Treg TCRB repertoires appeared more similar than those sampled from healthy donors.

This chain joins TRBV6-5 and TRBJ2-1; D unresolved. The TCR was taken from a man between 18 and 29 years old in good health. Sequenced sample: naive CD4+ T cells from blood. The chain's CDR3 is CASSTRIEQFF. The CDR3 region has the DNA TGTGCCAGCAGTACCAGGATTGAGCAGTTCTTC.